These 10 T cell receptor beta chains share one sample of origin, sequenced in a study of T cell responses to AZD1222 COVID-19 vaccine. Sequencing used immunoSEQ multiplex PCR; TCRdb keeps in-frame clones, though not all of them. The repertoire holds 95,000 to 150,000 clones, with about nine tenths as singletons. This specimen was peripheral blood, taken on day 0 of AZD1222 vaccination. These receptors were collected from an adult in good health.

J is TRBJ1-6 and V is TRBV19; perhaps TRBD1 as D (5 bases). The germline V gene has CDR1 LNHDA and CDR2 SQIVND (reference sequence). This CDR3 contains 16 residues. Trimming removed 10 bases at V and 0 bases at J, with 16 bases between. The CDR3 nucleotides read TGTGCCACCCGGGACGGCCCGAGCTCCTATAATTCACCCCTCCACTTT. This encodes CATRDGPSSYNSPLHF.

J is TRBJ1-4 and V is TRBV28; D ambiguous. CDR1 is MDHEN and CDR2 is SYDVKM in the germline V gene. V was cut by 8 bases and J by 8 bases, with 12 bases left in between. CDR3 length: 12 residues. The CDR3 sequence is CASQAGKEKLFF. In DNA form, the CDR3 reads TGTGCCAGCCAAGCCGGGAAAGAAAAACTGTTTTTT.

In this sample, this clone turned up once. This chain joins TRBV5-8 and TRBJ2-1; TRBD2 matches at 8 bases. The germline V gene encodes CDR1 SGHTS and CDR2 YDEGEE. CDR3 length: 15 residues. Trimming at V came to 2 bases and at J to 6 bases, leaving 7 bases not matched to a gene. The CDR3 DNA reads TGTGCCAGCAGCTTAATGTCTAGCGGGTTCAATGAGCAGTTCTTC. It translates to CASSLMSSGFNEQFF.

CDR3 sequence reads: CASSPPESNSPLHF. Written as DNA, the CDR3 is TGTGCCAGCTCACCCCCAGAGAGTAATTCACCCCTCCACTTT. The rearrangement links TRBV18 to TRBJ1-6; no clear D gene. CDR1 is KGHSH and CDR2 is LQKENI in the germline V gene. The CDR3 runs 14 residues. Trimming shortened V by 3 bases and J by 6 bases, and 9 bases separated the two germline ends. Looking up the rest from reference TRBV18 and TRBJ1-6 gives the full variable domain: NAGVMQNPRHLVRRRGQEARLRCSPMKGHSHVYWYRQLPEEGLKFMVYLQKENIIDESGMPKERFSAEFPKEGPSILRIQQVVRGDSAAYFCASSPPESNSPLHFGNGTRLTVT.

For the CDR3, the DNA is TGTGCCAGCAGTTACGGCCGGGACAGGGAAGGCCTGTGGACTGGAAACACCATATATTTT. As protein: CASSYGRDREGLWTGNTIYF. V is TRBV6-2 or TRBV6-3 and J is TRBJ1-3; 9 bases are a match to TRBD1. The V and J ends lost 2 bases and 2 bases, in that order; junction bases with no gene match: 16. Germline values: CDR1 MNHEY, CDR2 SVGEGT. The CDR3 has 20 amino acids.

This chain links TRBV29-1 with TRBJ1-1, with D uncertain. The CDR3 has 13 residues. The V gene's germline CDR1 is SQVTM and CDR2 ANQGSEA. V was cut by 7 bases and J by 1 base, with 13 bases left in between. The CDR3 protein is CSGRNSGNTEAFF. The CDR3 nucleotides are TGCAGCGGCCGAAACTCGGGGAACACTGAAGCTTTCTTT.

The chain has TRBV27 and TRBJ1-5, with 7 bases aligning to TRBD1. The CDR3 sequence is 15 residues long. Germline V CDR1 and CDR2: MNHEY, SMNVEV (reference sequence). The trim removed 4 bases at V and 4 bases at J, leaving 7 bases unmatched. The CDR3 bases are TGTGCCAGCAGTTCGACAGGGTATTATAATCAGCCCCAGCATTTT. Amino acid sequence: CASSSTGYYNQPQHF.

The chain uses TRBV28 and TRBJ2-3, with D unclear. V was cut by 1 base and J by 0 bases, with 8 bases left in between. From germline, CDR1 is MDHEN and CDR2 SYDVKM. The CDR3 loop spans 15 amino acids. The CDR3 nucleotides are TGTGCCAGCAGTTTATCTGGCATTAGCACAGATACGCAGTATTTT. Protein sequence: CASSLSGISTDTQYF.

A single count supports this clone. This rearrangement joins TRBV4-3 to TRBJ2-2; D ambiguous. Germline V gene lookup returns CDR1 LGHNA and CDR2 YSLEER. This CDR3 has 13 amino acids. The V end lost 0 bases, the J end lost 3 bases, and 2 bases lay between the germline ends. This chain's CDR3 is CASSQEYTGELFF. For the CDR3, the DNA is TGCGCCAGCAGCCAAGAGTACACCGGGGAGCTGTTTTTT.

J is TRBJ1-2 and V is TRBV9, with D possibly TRBD1 on 5 matching bases. CDR1 SGDLS and CDR2 YYNGEE come from the germline V gene. V lost 4 bases to trimming and J lost 7 bases, with 20 bases between them. This CDR3 comprises 15 residues. The CDR3 loop reads CASSSSPARVFGYTF. For the CDR3, the DNA is TGTGCCAGCAGCTCGTCACCCGCCAGGGTCTTTGGCTACACCTTC.